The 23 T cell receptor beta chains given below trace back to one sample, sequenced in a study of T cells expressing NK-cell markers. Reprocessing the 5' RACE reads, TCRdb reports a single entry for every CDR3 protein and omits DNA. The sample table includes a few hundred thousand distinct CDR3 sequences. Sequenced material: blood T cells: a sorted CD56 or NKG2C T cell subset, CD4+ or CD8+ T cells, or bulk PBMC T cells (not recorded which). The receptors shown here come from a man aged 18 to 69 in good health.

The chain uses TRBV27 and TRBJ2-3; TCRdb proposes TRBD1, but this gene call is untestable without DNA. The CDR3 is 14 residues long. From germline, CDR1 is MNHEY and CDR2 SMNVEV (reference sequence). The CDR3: CATGSGSYTDTQYF.

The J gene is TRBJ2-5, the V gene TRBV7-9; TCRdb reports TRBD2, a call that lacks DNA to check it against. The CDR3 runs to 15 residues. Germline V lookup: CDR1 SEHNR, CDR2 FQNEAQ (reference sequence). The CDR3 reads CASSLYTSAVETQYF.

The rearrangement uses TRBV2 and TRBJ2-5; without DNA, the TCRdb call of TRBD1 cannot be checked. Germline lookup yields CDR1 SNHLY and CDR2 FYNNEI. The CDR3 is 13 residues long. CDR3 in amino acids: CASSAQGRETQYF.

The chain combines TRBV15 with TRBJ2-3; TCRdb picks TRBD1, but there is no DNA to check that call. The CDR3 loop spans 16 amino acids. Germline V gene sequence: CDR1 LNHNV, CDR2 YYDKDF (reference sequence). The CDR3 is CATSRDYRGGTDTQYF.

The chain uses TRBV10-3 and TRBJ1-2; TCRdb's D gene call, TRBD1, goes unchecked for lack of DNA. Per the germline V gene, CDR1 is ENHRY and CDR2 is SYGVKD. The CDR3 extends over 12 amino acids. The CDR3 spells CAISDRRGDYTF.

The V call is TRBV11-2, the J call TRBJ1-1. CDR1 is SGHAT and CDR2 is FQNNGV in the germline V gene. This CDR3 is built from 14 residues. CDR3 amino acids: CASRPGGWNTEAFF.

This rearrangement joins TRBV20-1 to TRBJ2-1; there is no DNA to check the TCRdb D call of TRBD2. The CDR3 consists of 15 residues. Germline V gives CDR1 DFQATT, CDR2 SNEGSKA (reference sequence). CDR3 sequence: CSARRGGQNYNEQFF.

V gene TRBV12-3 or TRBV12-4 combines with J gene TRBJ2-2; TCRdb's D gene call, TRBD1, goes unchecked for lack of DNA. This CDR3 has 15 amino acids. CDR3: CASSYGGGGRRELFF.

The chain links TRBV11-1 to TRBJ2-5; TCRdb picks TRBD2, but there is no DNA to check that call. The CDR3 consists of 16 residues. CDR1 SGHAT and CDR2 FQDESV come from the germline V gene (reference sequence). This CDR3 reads CASSNTDKLIQETQYF.

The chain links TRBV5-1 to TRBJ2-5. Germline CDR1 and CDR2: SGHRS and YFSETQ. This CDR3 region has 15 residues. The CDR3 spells CASSLASLRKETQYF. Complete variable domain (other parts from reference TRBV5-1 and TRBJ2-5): KAGVTQTPRYLIKTRGQQVTLSCSPISGHRSVSWYQQTPGQGLQFLFEYFSETQRNKGNFPGRFSGRQFSNSRSEMNVSTLELGDSALYLCASSLASLRKETQYFGPGTRLLVL.

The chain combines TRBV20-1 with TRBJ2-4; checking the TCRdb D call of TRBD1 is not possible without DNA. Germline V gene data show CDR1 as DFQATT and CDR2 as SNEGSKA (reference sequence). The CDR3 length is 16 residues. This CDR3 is CSVPGGQGVRGNIQYF.

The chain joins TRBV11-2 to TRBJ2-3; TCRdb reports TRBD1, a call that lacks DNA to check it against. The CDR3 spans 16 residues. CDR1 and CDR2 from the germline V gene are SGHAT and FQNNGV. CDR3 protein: CASSLDLGRAKDTQYF.

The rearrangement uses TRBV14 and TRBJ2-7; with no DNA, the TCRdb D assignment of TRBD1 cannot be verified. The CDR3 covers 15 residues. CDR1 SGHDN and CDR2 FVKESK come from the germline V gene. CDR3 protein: CASSPIGQGGYEQYF.

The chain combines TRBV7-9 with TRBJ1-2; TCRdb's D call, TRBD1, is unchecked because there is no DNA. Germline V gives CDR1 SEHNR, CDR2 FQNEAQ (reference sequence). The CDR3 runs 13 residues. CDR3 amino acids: CASSPPGTYGYTF.

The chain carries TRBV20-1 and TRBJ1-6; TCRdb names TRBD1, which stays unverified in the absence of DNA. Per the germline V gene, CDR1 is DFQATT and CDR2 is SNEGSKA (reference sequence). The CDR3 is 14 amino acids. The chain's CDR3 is CSARRGPRNSPLHF.

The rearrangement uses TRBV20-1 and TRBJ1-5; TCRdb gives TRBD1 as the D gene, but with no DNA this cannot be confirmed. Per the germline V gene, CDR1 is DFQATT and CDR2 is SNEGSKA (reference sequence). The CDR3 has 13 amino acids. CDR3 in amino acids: CSSSQATNQPQHF.

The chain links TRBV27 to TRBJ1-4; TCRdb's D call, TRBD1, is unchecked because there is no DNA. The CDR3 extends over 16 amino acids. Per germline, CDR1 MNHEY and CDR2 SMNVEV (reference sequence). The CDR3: CASSVWSGTGREKLFF. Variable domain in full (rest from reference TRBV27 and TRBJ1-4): EAQVTQNPRYLITVTGKKLTVTCSQNMNHEYMSWYRQDPGLGLRQIYYSMNVEVTDKGDVPEGYKVSRKEKRNFPLILESPSPNQTSLYFCASSVWSGTGREKLFFGSGTQLSVL.

The chain's CDR3 is CATSGSRETQYF. V gene TRBV6-2 or TRBV6-3 combines with J gene TRBJ2-5. The CDR3 is made up of 12 amino acids. The germline CDR1 and CDR2 sequences are MNHEY and SVGEGT.

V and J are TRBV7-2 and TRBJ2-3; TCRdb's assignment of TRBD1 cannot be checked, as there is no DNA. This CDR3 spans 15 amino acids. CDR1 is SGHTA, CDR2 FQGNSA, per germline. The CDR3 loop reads CASSRQGISTDTQYF. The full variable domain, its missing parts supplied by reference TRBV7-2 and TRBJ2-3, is GAGVSQSPSNKVTEKGKDVELRCDPISGHTALYWYRQSLGQGLEFLIYFQGNSAPDKSGLPSDRFSAERTGGSVSTLTIQRTQQEDSAVYLCASSRQGISTDTQYFGPGTRLTVL.

The CDR3 protein is CASSYLAANNQPQHF. V gene TRBV28 combines with J gene TRBJ1-5. The CDR3 is 15 amino acids. The germline CDR1 and CDR2 sequences are MDHEN and SYDVKM.

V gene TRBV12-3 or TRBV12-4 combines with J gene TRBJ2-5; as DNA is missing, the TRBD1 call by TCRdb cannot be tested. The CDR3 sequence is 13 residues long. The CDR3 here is CASSKQGRGNQYF.

CDR3 sequence: CASSPRGGYAYEQYF. The chain combines TRBV18 with TRBJ2-7. The CDR3 loop spans 15 amino acids. Germline V gene lookup returns CDR1 KGHSH and CDR2 LQKENI.

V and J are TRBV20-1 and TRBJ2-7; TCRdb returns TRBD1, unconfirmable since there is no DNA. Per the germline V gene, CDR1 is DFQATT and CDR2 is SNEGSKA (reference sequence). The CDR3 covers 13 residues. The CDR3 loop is CSAARDTAYEQYF.